The table lists the clone carrying this TCR beta chain with many counts. Its antigen is not known. The data stem from a study of post-analysis software for immune sequencing data. In the study overall: As for disease course, relapsing-remitting, secondary progressive and progressive-relapsing multiple sclerosis were all included. General study points: Controls' normalized Chao1 diversity significantly exceeded that of multiple sclerosis patients. When patients were compared with controls, about 5 TRBV segments were more frequent, TRBV5-6, TRBV5-1 and TRBV20-1 among them. Samples from one preparation batch, clustered by F measure, grouped strongly together.

Unique molecular identifiers had been added to the TCR beta cDNA libraries. MiXCR, run by TCRdb on the PCR reads, gives a single entry per CDR3 protein. The table lists 380,000 or so distinct CDR3 sequences, roughly 36% of them singletons. The germline V and J ends were trimmed by 5 bases and 0 bases, with 11 bases remaining between them. This CDR3 is 15 amino acids long. Germline loops: CDR1 LNHNV, CDR2 YYDKDF (reference sequence). The receptor's source is a girl aged 10 to 17 with multiple sclerosis. The genes are TRBV15 and TRBJ2-1; D may be TRBD2 (5 bases). Sequencing input: blood. CDR3 protein: CATSRRTVSYNEQFF. The CDR3 DNA reads TGTGCCACCAGCCGGCGGACTGTCTCCTACAATGAGCAGTTCTTC.